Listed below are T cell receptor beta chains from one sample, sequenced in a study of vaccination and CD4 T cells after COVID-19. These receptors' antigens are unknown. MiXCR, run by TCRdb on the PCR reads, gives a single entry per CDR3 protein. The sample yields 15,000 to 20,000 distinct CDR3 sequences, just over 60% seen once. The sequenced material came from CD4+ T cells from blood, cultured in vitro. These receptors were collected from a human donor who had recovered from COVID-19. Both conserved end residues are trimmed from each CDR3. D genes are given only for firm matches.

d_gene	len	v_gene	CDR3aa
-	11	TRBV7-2	ASSSGRNYGYT
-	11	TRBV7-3	ASSLRGSDTQY
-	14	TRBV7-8	ASSANPGRRNYGYT
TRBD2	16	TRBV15	ATSRSPGLLAGTDTQY
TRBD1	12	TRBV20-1	SAKSIQGYQPQH
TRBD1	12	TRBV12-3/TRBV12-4	ASSLTGAITEAF
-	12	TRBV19	ASIPGGGNTEAF
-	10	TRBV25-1	ASSVGNSAAF
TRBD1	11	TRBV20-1	SARRDRTIEAF
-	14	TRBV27	ASSSVPGQVNTEAF
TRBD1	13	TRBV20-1	SARDHHRGLYEQY
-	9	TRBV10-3	ASRGGDGYT